The 21 T cell receptor beta chains below all came from one sample that was sequenced in a study of beta chain features in type 1 diabetes. Expressed TCRB transcripts got sequenced, as all isolated RNA was reverse transcribed. Generated by immunoSEQ multiplex PCR, the TCRdb table keeps only in-frame clones and is missing some. The table lists around 430,000 clones, 30% of them singletons. Sequencing was carried out using naive CD4+ T cells from blood. The receptors derive from a man aged 18 to 35 in good health.

V is TRBV30 and J is TRBJ1-4, with 9 nucleotides matching TRBD1. Per the germline V gene, CDR1 is GTSNPN and CDR2 is SVGIG (reference sequence). The V gene end was trimmed by 3 bases and the J gene end by 5 bases; junction bases not matched to a gene: 4. The CDR3 is 14 amino acids. The CDR3 region is CAWRETGGNEKLFF. The CDR3 DNA is TGTGCCTGGAGGGAGACAGGGGGGAATGAAAAACTGTTTTTT.

The chain couples TRBV30 to TRBJ2-3, with 8 nucleotides matching TRBD2. The V gene's germline CDR1 is GTSNPN and CDR2 SVGIG (reference sequence). Trimming removed 1 base from V and 5 bases from J; junction bases left unmatched: 8. The CDR3 runs 15 residues. The CDR3 is CAWSALQRERDTQYF. The DNA of the CDR3 is TGTGCCTGGAGTGCCCTCCAGCGGGAGAGAGATACGCAGTATTTT.

The genes are TRBV4-1 and TRBJ2-3; 8 positions match TRBD2. In germline, CDR1 is MGHRA, CDR2 YSYEKL. J was trimmed by 2 bases and V by 0 bases; bases with no gene match: 7. This CDR3 comprises 17 residues. The CDR3 reads CASSQDPLAAVTDTQYF. The CDR3 bases are TGCGCCAGCAGCCAAGATCCACTAGCGGCAGTCACAGATACGCAGTATTTT.

In regard to this clone: Other nucleotide sequences in the sample specify the same CDR3. This chain uses TRBV6-6 with TRBJ2-7; D is unclear. This CDR3 comprises 11 residues. Germline CDR1 and CDR2: MNHNY and SVGAGI (reference sequence). Trimming took 2 bases from V and 5 from J, leaving 4 bases between them. CDR3 loop: CASSYRDEQYF. CDR3 coding DNA: TGTGCCAGCAGTTACCGGGACGAGCAGTACTTC.

Only a few counts were recorded for this clone. CDR3: CASSRPRTGISYEQYF. CDR3 coding DNA: TGTGCCAGCAGCCGGCCCCGGACAGGGATCTCCTACGAGCAGTACTTC. The chain carries TRBV13 and TRBJ2-7, with 8 bases aligning to TRBD1. V was pared by 5 bases and J by 0 bases, with 9 bases of the junction left unmatched. In germline, CDR1 is PRHDT, CDR2 FYEKMQ (reference sequence). The CDR3 runs to 16 residues.

This clone was detected only a few times. This chain connects TRBV7-8 to TRBJ1-2, with D unclear. The CDR3 spans 16 residues. The germline CDR1 and CDR2 sequences are SGHVS and FQNEAQ. V was cut by 4 bases and J by 4 bases, with 19 bases left in between. CDR3: CASSSAVPGSGYGYTF. The CDR3 DNA is TGTGCCAGCAGCTCCGCCGTGCCAGGATCAGGCTATGGCTACACCTTC.

This clone was picked up a small number of times. This chain links TRBV29-1 with TRBJ2-1, with 8 positions matching TRBD2. Germline lookup yields CDR1 SQVTM and CDR2 ANQGSEA. With 5 bases clipped from V and 9 bases from J, the junction kept 9 bases outside the gene matches. The CDR3 has 13 amino acids. The CDR3 DNA reads TGCAGCGTTTACAAGGCGGGGGGCGGTGAGCAGTTCTTC. This sequence encodes CSVYKAGGGEQFF.

This chain joins TRBV28 and TRBJ2-3, with 7 bases identical to TRBD2. This CDR3 region has 17 residues. In germline, CDR1 is MDHEN, CDR2 SYDVKM. V lost 6 bases and J lost 2; bases outside the gene matches: 14. CDR3 nucleotides: TGTGCCAGCAGACGACCCGCAAAGGGAGGGCCCACAGATACGCAGTATTTT. This translates into CASRRPAKGGPTDTQYF.

The gene calls are TRBV6-5 and TRBJ2-3; D uncertain. CDR1 MNHEY and CDR2 SVGAGI come from the germline V gene. V was shortened by 0 bases and J by 5 bases, with 12 bases between the two germline ends. The CDR3 has 15 amino acids. The CDR3 loop reads CASSYSGLLVDTQYF. For the CDR3, the DNA is TGTGCCAGCAGTTACTCTGGGCTGTTGGTAGATACGCAGTATTTT.

The rearrangement joins TRBV14 to TRBJ2-7, with D unclear. The CDR3 totals 14 residues. CDR1 and CDR2 from the germline V gene are SGHDN and FVKESK. The V end lost 1 base, the J end lost 2 bases, and 9 bases lay between the germline ends. The CDR3 spells CASSQVSLAYEQYF. The CDR3 DNA follows: TGTGCCAGCAGCCAAGTCAGTTTAGCCTACGAGCAGTACTTC.

This clone has only a few counts. This chain links TRBV29-1 with TRBJ2-1, with 7 bases fitting TRBD1. CDR3 length: 17 amino acids. Germline assignment: CDR1 SQVTM and CDR2 ANQGSEA. Losses at the gene ends were 5 bases for V and 3 bases for J; bases not matched to a gene: 16. In DNA form, the CDR3 reads TGCAGCGTTACCCCGACAGGGTTCGTCAAGCTCTACAATGAGCAGTTCTTC. It encodes CSVTPTGFVKLYNEQFF.

The chain uses TRBV30 and TRBJ1-5, with D possibly matching TRBD1 (5 bases). The CDR3 runs to 17 residues. Germline lookup yields CDR1 GTSNPN and CDR2 SVGIG (reference sequence). Trimming took off 1 base at V and 7 bases at J, with 23 bases between the two ends. The CDR3 protein is CAWSGKWGGQRQQPQHF. CDR3 nucleotides: TGTGCCTGGAGTGGCAAATGGGGCGGTCAACGGCAACAGCCCCAGCATTTT.

This chain connects TRBV10-3 to TRBJ2-7; unclear D gene. Germline V lookup: CDR1 ENHRY, CDR2 SYGVKD. Between the trimmed V and J ends, which lost 4 bases and 0 bases, there was a span of 10 bases. The CDR3 is 14 residues long. In DNA form, the CDR3 reads TGTGCCATCAGTGGGGTAGTGAGCTCCTACGAGCAGTACTTC. Its translation is CAISGVVSSYEQYF.

The chain recombines TRBV7-9 with TRBJ2-4; D is ambiguous. The CDR3 runs to 15 residues. Trimming took off 0 bases at V and 7 bases at J, with 13 bases between the two ends. Germline V gene lookup returns CDR1 SEHNR and CDR2 FQNEAQ (reference sequence). The CDR3 protein is CASSLAPWLGNIQYF. The CDR3 nucleotides read TGTGCCAGCAGCTTAGCCCCCTGGCTGGGGAACATTCAGTACTTC.

V usage is TRBV19 and J usage is TRBJ2-1, with D possibly TRBD2 on 5 matching bases. CDR1 is LNHDA, CDR2 SQIVND, per germline (reference sequence). Trimming left V 4 bases short and J 3 bases short, with 7 bases between. The CDR3 is 13 amino acids. The CDR3 loop is CASSKDFYNEQFF. The CDR3 region has the DNA TGTGCCAGTAGTAAGGACTTCTACAATGAGCAGTTCTTC. Full variable domain (outside the CDR3, taken from reference TRBV19 and TRBJ2-1): DGGITQSPKYLFRKEGQNVTLSCEQNLNHDAMYWYRQDPGQGLRLIYYSQIVNDFQKGDIAEGYSVSREKKESFPLTVTSAQKNPTAFYLCASSKDFYNEQFFGPGTRLTVL.

This clone was seen a handful of times. The rearrangement links TRBV28 to TRBJ2-5; no clear D. In germline, CDR1 is MDHEN, CDR2 SYDVKM. The V end lost 10 bases, the J end lost 5 bases, and 8 bases lay between the germline ends. The CDR3 contains 10 residues. The CDR3 sequence is CATLAETQYF. The CDR3 nucleotides read TGTGCCACCCTCGCGGAGACCCAGTACTTC.

The chain is built from TRBV7-6 and TRBJ2-7, with TRBD1 identical over 8 bases. The CDR3 is 14 residues long. V shed 5 bases, J shed 2 bases, and the junction held 5 bases outside the gene matches. CDR1 and CDR2 (germline): SGHVS, FNYEAQ. The CDR3 DNA follows: TGTGCCAGCAGCGGACCGGGACAGGCCTACGAGCAGTACTTC. Amino acid sequence: CASSGPGQAYEQYF.

This clone has only a few counts. The chain uses TRBV7-2 and TRBJ2-2; possibly TRBD2 for D (5 bases). Between the trimmed V and J ends, which lost 0 bases and 3 bases, there was a span of 8 bases. Germline CDR1 is SGHTA and CDR2 is FQGNSA. The CDR3 consists of 15 residues. CDR3 amino acids: CASSLALADTGELFF. The CDR3 region has the DNA TGTGCCAGCAGCTTAGCGCTAGCCGACACCGGGGAGCTGTTTTTT.

There are a few counts of this clone. The rearrangement links TRBV30 to TRBJ2-7, with 7 bases identical to TRBD2. V shed 4 bases, J shed 2 bases, and the junction held 2 bases outside the gene matches. CDR1 is GTSNPN and CDR2 is SVGIG in the germline V gene (reference sequence). The CDR3 loop spans 12 amino acids. CDR3 DNA: TGTGCCTGGACTAGCGGTACCTACGAGCAGTACTTC. It codes for CAWTSGTYEQYF. The full variable domain, with the rest looked up from reference TRBV30 and TRBJ2-7, is SQTIHQWPATLVQPVGSPLSLECTVEGTSNPNLYWYRQAAGRGLQLLFYSVGIGQISSEVPQNLSASRPQDRQFILSSKKLLLSDSGFYLCAWTSGTYEQYFGPGTRLTVT.

The chain uses TRBV30 and TRBJ1-5, with D unclear. Germline V gene data show CDR1 as GTSNPN and CDR2 as SVGIG (reference sequence). This CDR3 has 12 amino acids. Trimming removed 7 bases at V and 3 bases at J, with 10 bases between. The CDR3 here is CASAWANQPQHF. The CDR3 DNA sequence: TGTGCCTCCGCTTGGGCCAATCAGCCCCAGCATTTT.

This clone was detected a few times. The chain joins TRBV7-9 to TRBJ2-2; D is ambiguous. The V and J ends lost 11 bases and 2 bases respectively, with 3 bases between them. Germline CDR1 reads SEHNR; CDR2 reads FQNEAQ (reference sequence). The CDR3 sequence is 10 residues long. The CDR3 reads CAPNTGELFF. As DNA, the CDR3 is TGTGCCCCTAACACCGGGGAGCTGTTTTTT. The variable domain in full, with the rest retrieved from reference TRBV7-9 and TRBJ2-2, is DTGVSQNPRHKITKRGQNVTFRCDPISEHNRLYWYRQTLGQGPEFLTYFQNEAQLEKSRLLSDRFSAERPKGSFSTLEIQRTEQGDSAMYLCAPNTGELFFGEGSRLTVL.